This T cell receptor beta chain emerged from a study of T cells after yellow fever vaccination. General observations from the study: Though it reached lower strength, the secondary response hit its peak faster, day 5 versus 15. Clonotypes appearing in both CD4 and CD8 compartments existed, and their share was small. Most primary-vaccination clones recurred post-booster (around 95% CD4, 88% CD8).

A universal primer site and UMIs were added as TCR cDNA was made by 5'RACE template switching. TCRdb reprocessed the 5' RACE reads via MiXCR and lists one record per CDR3 protein. The sample has 150,000 to 200,000 distinct CDR3 sequences; approximately 9.9% are singletons. This CDR3 has 16 residues. Per germline, CDR1 LGHNA and CDR2 YNFKEQ. Deletions cut 0 bases from V and 4 bases from J, with 15 bases between. About this clonotype itself: The antigen is not known.

The receptor's source is a man younger than 35 who received the YFV17D yellow fever vaccine. The source material was CD8+ T cells sorted from PBMCs, sampled 45 days after the yellow fever booster vaccination. The rearrangement uses TRBV4-2 and TRBJ1-2; tentatively, D is TRBD1 (6 bases). The CDR3 DNA sequence: TGTGCCAGCAGCCAAGATGGGCCGGGGGCCGGCTATGGCTACACCTTC. Translating it yields CASSQDGPGAGYGYTF.